This is a list of T cell receptor beta chains from one sample in a study of blood T cell repertoires in COVID-19. This table comes from immunoSEQ multiplex PCR, and its TCRdb copy is limited to in-frame clones, with some not included. The sample consists of around 200,000 clones, approximately 81% of them appearing once. Sequenced input: peripheral blood. The receptors stem from a woman older than 75 with acute or convalescent COVID-19. CDR3s include the opening cysteine and the closing phenylalanine or tryptophan. Fields, in order: clone size, D gene, J gene, V gene, CDR3 DNA, CDR3 protein. The D gene is left open where the match is weak. The size field is filled for only some rows; it gives once, few, many or a size class.

. | TRBD2 | TRBJ2-1 | TRBV19 | TGTGCCAGTTCTAGCGGCGGGAGGGCCAACAATGAGCAGTTCTTC | CASSSGGRANNEQFF
. | TRBD2 | TRBJ2-3 | TRBV9 | TGTGCCAGCAGCGCCGGACTAGCGGGGGGATCGGGCACAGATACGCAGTATTTT | CASSAGLAGGSGTDTQYF
. | . | TRBJ1-5 | TRBV30 | TGTGCCTGGAGTTACCCGCAGGTGGATCAGCCCCAGCATTTT | CAWSYPQVDQPQHF
. | TRBD2 | TRBJ2-1 | TRBV7-9 | TGTGCCAGCAGCTTAGGGACTAGCGGGGACAATGAGCAGTTCTTC | CASSLGTSGDNEQFF
. | . | TRBJ2-3 | TRBV30 | TGTGCCTGGAGCATTAGCACAGATACGCAGTATTTT | CAWSISTDTQYF
. | TRBD1 | TRBJ1-1 | TRBV29-1 | TGCAGCGGATGGAAGGGGGCCACCCACACTGAAGCTTTCTTT | CSGWKGATHTEAFF
. | TRBD1 | TRBJ2-7 | TRBV6-5 | TGTGCCAGCAGTCAGACAGGGAACGAGCAGTACTTC | CASSQTGNEQYF
. | TRBD2 | TRBJ2-3 | TRBV5-1 | TGCGCCAGCAGACCAGTCGGGGGGATTGCAGATACGCAGTATTTT | CASRPVGGIADTQYF
. | . | TRBJ2-2 | TRBV21-1 | TGTGCCAGCAGCGGTTCGCGGTACACCGGGGAGCTGTTTTTT | CASSGSRYTGELFF
. | . | TRBJ1-3 | TRBV5-1 | TGCGCCAGCAGCTTGAGGCCTGCAGGGACTGGAAACACCATATATTTT | CASSLRPAGTGNTIYF
. | . | TRBJ1-5 | TRBV21-1 | TGTGCCAGCAGCAAAGACGCCCTGCGGCCCCAGCATTTT | CASSKDALRPQHF
. | TRBD1 | TRBJ1-6 | TRBV7-9 | TGTGCCAGCAACTTAGGGACAGGGGATTCACCCCTCCACTTT | CASNLGTGDSPLHF
. | . | TRBJ1-2 | TRBV6-5 | TGTGCCAGCAGTTACGAGCCCCCGGGTCCCAATGGCTACACCTTC | CASSYEPPGPNGYTF
. | TRBD1 | TRBJ2-7 | TRBV2 | TGTGCCAGCAGTGACGGGACAGGGGGGGACTACGAGCAGTACTTC | CASSDGTGGDYEQYF
. | . | TRBJ1-4 | TRBV7-9 | TGTGCCAGCAGCTTAGACAGTAATGAAAAACTGTTTTTT | CASSLDSNEKLFF
. | . | TRBJ2-2 | TRBV15 | TGTGCCACCAGCAGACAGGGCAACACCGGGGAGCTGTTTTTT | CATSRQGNTGELFF
. | . | TRBJ1-1 | TRBV3-1/TRBV3-2 | TGTGCCAGCAGCCAGTCGGGCAGGGGTAACACTGAAGCTTTCTTT | CASSQSGRGNTEAFF
. | TRBD2 | TRBJ2-1 | TRBV27 | TGTGCCAGCAGTCCCTACGGGAGGAATTACAATGAGCAGTTCTTC | CASSPYGRNYNEQFF
few | TRBD1 | TRBJ1-1 | TRBV5-1 | TGCGCCAGCAGTTTTGGACAGGCAGCGGGGAACACTGAAGCTTTCTTT | CASSFGQAAGNTEAFF
. | TRBD2 | TRBJ2-1 | TRBV7-9 | TGTGCCAGCCCATCTAGCGGGAGTAGGAATGAGCAGTTCTTC | CASPSSGSRNEQFF
once | . | TRBJ2-2 | TRBV7-9 | TGTGCCAGCAGCCAGCCGGGACTCTCAAACACCGGGGAGCTGTTTTTT | CASSQPGLSNTGELFF
. | TRBD1 | TRBJ1-3 | TRBV2 | TGTGCCAGCAGCGTAGGGACAGGTGGAAACACCATATATTTT | CASSVGTGGNTIYF
. | TRBD1 | TRBJ2-7 | TRBV4-1 | TGCGCCAGCAGCCGCGACAGGGACGAGCAGTACTTC | CASSRDRDEQYF
. | TRBD2 | TRBJ2-7 | TRBV6-2/TRBV6-3 | TGTGCCAGCAGTTCTCCCGCTAGCGGGGGGTCCTACGAGCAGTACTTC | CASSSPASGGSYEQYF
. | . | TRBJ1-1 | TRBV6-2/TRBV6-3 | TGTGCCAGCAGTTTCGGAGGGAACACTGAAGCTTTCTTT | CASSFGGNTEAFF
. | . | TRBJ1-1 | TRBV6-2/TRBV6-3 | TGTGCCAGCAGTTACGATTCAGCGGGCACTGAAGCTTTCTTT | CASSYDSAGTEAFF
. | TRBD1 | TRBJ1-1 | TRBV27 | TGTGCCAGCAGTCCTAAGACAGGGGGAAGGACTGAAGCTTTCTTT | CASSPKTGGRTEAFF
. | TRBD1 | TRBJ1-3 | TRBV6-5 | TGTGCCAGCAGGAAGACAGGGGAGTACGGAAACACCATATATTTT | CASRKTGEYGNTIYF
. | TRBD1 | TRBJ1-2 | TRBV5-4 | TGTGCCAGCAGCTTGAGGGACAGGGGAAGTTACGCTATTGGCTACACCTTC | CASSLRDRGSYAIGYTF
. | . | TRBJ2-7 | TRBV3-1/TRBV3-2 | TGTGCCAGCAGATCGTCGGCGGGATATATCCACACCAATACCTACGAGCAGTACTTC | CASRSSAGYIHTNTYEQYF
. | . | TRBJ2-7 | TRBV6-5 | TGTGCCAGCAGGATGGACAGTACCTCCTACGAGCAGTACTTC | CASRMDSTSYEQYF
. | . | TRBJ1-5 | TRBV5-5 | TGTGCCAGCAGCTTGGAGTTCGACAAGAGGCCCCAGCATTTT | CASSLEFDKRPQHF
. | TRBD1 | TRBJ1-4 | TRBV13 | TGTGCCAGCAGCAAGACAGGGCTTGCTGAAAAACTGTTTTTT | CASSKTGLAEKLFF
. | . | TRBJ2-3 | TRBV9 | TGTGCCAGCAGCCCGTACACGGGGAGACGACCAGATACGCAGTATTTT | CASSPYTGRRPDTQYF
. | TRBD1 | TRBJ1-5 | TRBV7-2 | TGTGCCAGCAGCCATCATACCGGACAGGGCCAGCCCCAGCATTTT | CASSHHTGQGQPQHF
once | TRBD1 | TRBJ1-5 | TRBV28 | TGTGCCAGTTTAAACGGGCAGGGGGCGGGACAGCCCCAGCATTTT | CASLNGQGAGQPQHF
. | TRBD1 | TRBJ2-7 | TRBV3-1/TRBV3-2 | TGTGCCAGCAGCCAAGCGGACAGGGGATTCTCCTACGAGCAGTACTTC | CASSQADRGFSYEQYF
. | . | TRBJ2-3 | TRBV6-1 | TGTGCCAGCAGTGAAGAAAGCGCAAGCACAGATACGCAGTATTTT | CASSEESASTDTQYF
. | . | TRBJ1-1 | TRBV6-6 | TGTGCCAGCAGTTACTATGAGGGTGGGACTGAAGCTTTCTTT | CASSYYEGGTEAFF
. | . | TRBJ2-7 | TRBV6-2/TRBV6-3 | TGTGCCAGCAGTTACGGCTGGGCAGGGAACGAGCAGTACTTC | CASSYGWAGNEQYF
. | . | TRBJ1-1 | TRBV10-3 | TGTGCCATCGGGCCGGGAGGGGCTGCTGAAGCTTTCTTT | CAIGPGGAAEAFF
. | TRBD1 | TRBJ2-5 | TRBV10-3 | TGTGCCATCAGTGGACCAGACAGGGGCCAAGAGACCCAGTACTTC | CAISGPDRGQETQYF
. | . | TRBJ2-1 | TRBV10-3 | TGTGCCATCAGTGAAAACTCACAGGGTCCCGTCAATGAGCAGTTCTTC | CAISENSQGPVNEQFF